This is a list of T cell receptor beta chains from one sample in a study of cytomegalovirus exposure and HLA in healthy donors. Clones were sequenced by immunoSEQ multiplex PCR, and TCRdb holds only the in-frame ones, with some missing. Found here are about 130,000 clones, about 78% of them singletons; the top ten hold roughly 3%. Sequenced sample: PBMCs. Receptor source: a human donor in good health. CDR3s include the opening cysteine and the closing phenylalanine or tryptophan. D genes are given only for firm matches. Expanded clones get a size class; other rows say once, few or many, or leave the size out.

>TRBJ1-1|TRBD1|-|TRBV5-1
CASSLVGGQGRNTEAFF
TGCGCCAGCAGCTTGGTAGGGGGACAGGGGCGGAACACTGAAGCTTTCTTT
>TRBJ2-4|-|-|TRBV2
CASKNLDIQYF
TGTGCCAGCAAAAATCTAGACATTCAGTACTTC
>TRBJ2-7|-|-|TRBV18
CASSLRRDWEYEQYF
TGTGCCAGCTCCCTCCGACGTGACTGGGAGTACGAGCAGTACTTC
>TRBJ2-3|-|-|TRBV7-3
CASSTGDTQYF
TGTGCCAGCAGCACCGGGGATACGCAGTATTTT
>TRBJ2-1|-|-|TRBV29-1
CSVPALGSYNEQFF
TGCAGCGTCCCGGCCCTAGGTTCCTACAATGAGCAGTTCTTC
>TRBJ2-1|TRBD1|-|TRBV5-1
CASSGGTGNSYNEQFF
TGCGCCAGCAGCGGCGGGACAGGGAACTCCTACAATGAGCAGTTCTTC
>TRBJ2-3|-|-|TRBV27
CASSLSSGAPTDTQYF
TGTGCCAGCAGTTTATCTTCGGGAGCCCCCACAGATACGCAGTATTTT
>TRBJ2-1|TRBD2|-|TRBV11-2
CASSTQRGGRDEQFF
TGTGCCAGCAGCACTCAGCGGGGGGGTAGGGATGAGCAGTTCTTC
>TRBJ2-1|TRBD2|few|TRBV7-8
CASSIGTRLAGGSSGQFF
TGTGCCAGCAGCATCGGAACGAGACTAGCGGGGGGTTCTAGCGGTCAGTTCTTC
>TRBJ1-5|-|-|TRBV5-1
CASSLSGRNNQPQHF
TGCGCCAGCAGCCTGTCAGGGCGGAACAATCAGCCCCAGCATTTT
>TRBJ1-1|-|-|TRBV19
CASKQAMNTEAFF
TGTGCCAGTAAGCAGGCGATGAACACTGAAGCTTTCTTT
>TRBJ1-1|-|-|TRBV30
CAWRAGVKNTEAFF
TGTGCCTGGAGGGCCGGGGTCAAGAACACTGAAGCTTTCTTT
>TRBJ1-2|-|-|TRBV5-4
CASSRQLDGYTF
TGTGCCAGCAGCCGACAGTTAGATGGCTACACCTTC
>TRBJ1-1|TRBD1|-|TRBV30
CAWSTGTGGTEAFF
TGTGCCTGGAGTACCGGGACAGGGGGGACTGAAGCTTTCTTT
>TRBJ1-5|TRBD1|few|TRBV4-2
CASSQAADRDQPQHF
TGTGCCAGCAGCCAAGCAGCGGACAGGGATCAGCCCCAGCATTTT
>TRBJ2-7|TRBD2|-|TRBV6-1
CASSETSGGAYEQYF
TGTGCCAGCAGTGAGACTAGCGGGGGTGCCTACGAGCAGTACTTC
>TRBJ2-1|TRBD2|-|TRBV6-5
CASSRTSGWGEQFF
TGTGCCAGCAGTCGCACTAGCGGGTGGGGTGAGCAGTTCTTC
>TRBJ2-7|TRBD2|once|TRBV19
CASSALAGGPYEQYF
TGTGCCAGTAGTGCACTAGCGGGAGGGCCCTACGAGCAGTACTTC
>TRBJ2-7|TRBD2|-|TRBV5-3
CARSRAGGVEQYF
TGTGCCAGAAGTCGAGCGGGAGGGGTCGAGCAGTACTTC
>TRBJ2-2|-|-|TRBV10-3
CASGTPLAGELFF
TGTGCCAGCGGGACTCCGTTAGCCGGGGAGCTGTTTTTT
>TRBJ2-5|TRBD1|once|TRBV6-1
CASSSQGAETQYF
TGTGCCAGCAGTTCACAGGGGGCAGAGACCCAGTACTTC
>TRBJ2-3|-|-|TRBV5-1
CASSLSPGTDTQYF
TGCGCCAGCAGCTTAAGCCCCGGTACAGATACGCAGTATTTT
>TRBJ1-2|-|-|TRBV19
CASTLSGAGGHHGYTF
TGTGCCAGTACCTTGAGTGGTGCGGGGGGACACCATGGCTACACCTTC
>TRBJ2-5|TRBD2|few|TRBV27
CASSLLGGDRETQYF
TGTGCCAGCAGTTTGTTGGGGGGGGACCGTGAGACCCAGTACTTC
>TRBJ1-2|-|-|TRBV19
CASSTLGSRGGYTF
TGTGCCAGTAGTACCCTCGGGAGTCGCGGTGGCTACACCTTC
>TRBJ2-7|TRBD1|-|TRBV7-9
CSSSSLGDRKTSYEQYF
TGTTCCAGCAGCTCCTTAGGGGACAGAAAAACTTCCTACGAGCAGTACTTC
>TRBJ2-1|-|-|TRBV10-3
CASNKGGSYNEQFF
TGTGCCAGCAACAAAGGGGGTTCCTACAATGAGCAGTTCTTC
>TRBJ2-2|TRBD2|-|TRBV30
CAWSVLLAGTGELFF
TGTGCCTGGAGTGTTCTCCTAGCGGGGACCGGGGAGCTGTTTTTT
>TRBJ2-7|TRBD1|-|TRBV28
CASSLTGGSYEQYF
TGTGCCAGCAGTTTGACAGGGGGTTCCTACGAGCAGTACTTC
>TRBJ1-2|TRBD1|few|TRBV28
CASSPRDRVWTGHYGYTF
TGTGCCAGCAGTCCACGGGACAGGGTATGGACCGGGCACTATGGCTACACCTTC
>TRBJ1-1|-|-|TRBV6-5
CASSYSGSLANTEAFF
TGTGCCAGCAGTTACTCGGGCAGCCTAGCGAACACTGAAGCTTTCTTT
>TRBJ1-6|TRBD1|-|TRBV27
CASSTLRGSSYNSPLHF
TGTGCCAGCAGTACACTCAGGGGGAGCTCCTATAATTCACCCCTCCACTTT
>TRBJ2-2|-|-|TRBV7-8
CASSHSLGGNTGELFF
TGTGCCAGCAGCCATAGTCTTGGCGGGAACACCGGGGAGCTGTTTTTT
>TRBJ2-7|-|-|TRBV19
CASGRGTPYEQYF
TGTGCCAGTGGACGTGGGACACCTTACGAGCAGTACTTC
>TRBJ2-2|TRBD2|-|TRBV18
CASSRTSVDTGELFF
TGTGCCAGCTCCCGGACTAGCGTCGACACCGGGGAGCTGTTTTTT
>TRBJ1-5|-|-|TRBV28
CASSPIRGGGSNQPQHF
TGTGCCAGCAGCCCCATCCGGGGAGGCGGTAGCAATCAGCCCCAGCATTTT
>TRBJ1-5|TRBD1|once|TRBV18
CASSPRTGGNQPQHF
TGTGCCAGCTCACCACGGACAGGGGGAAATCAGCCCCAGCATTTT
>TRBJ1-6|-|-|TRBV19
CASSIWGQGTPLHF
TGTGCCAGTAGTATCTGGGGTCAGGGGACACCCCTCCACTTT
>TRBJ2-7|-|-|TRBV27
CASSLRVVGTEPYEQYF
TGTGCCAGCAGTTTAAGGGTAGTGGGGACTGAACCCTACGAGCAGTACTTC
>TRBJ2-7|-|few|TRBV5-4
CASRGSISYEQYF
TGTGCCAGCCGTGGGAGTATTTCCTACGAGCAGTACTTC
>TRBJ2-1|-|-|TRBV28
CATNPTLNNEQFF
TGTGCCACCAATCCGACACTCAACAATGAGCAGTTCTTC
>TRBJ2-2|-|-|TRBV7-3
CASSFSITGELFF
TGTGCCAGCAGCTTTAGCATAACCGGGGAGCTGTTTTTT
>TRBJ2-3|-|once|TRBV11-2
CASSFYFSTDTQYF
TGTGCCAGCAGCTTTTACTTTAGCACAGATACGCAGTATTTT
>TRBJ1-5|-|-|TRBV29-1
CSVRGSDQPQHF
TGCAGCGTTCGGGGAAGTGATCAGCCCCAGCATTTT
>TRBJ1-6|-|-|TRBV23-1
CASSQFAVTVSSYNSPLHF
TGCGCCAGCAGTCAATTCGCCGTGACAGTATCCTCCTATAATTCACCCCTCCACTTT
>TRBJ2-1|TRBD2|few|TRBV28
CASRHVGLAGGPTYNEQFF
TGTGCCAGCAGACACGTCGGACTAGCGGGAGGGCCAACATACAATGAGCAGTTCTTC
>TRBJ1-1|-|-|TRBV2
CASSWELPDTEAFF
TGTGCCAGCAGTTGGGAGCTCCCGGACACTGAAGCTTTCTTT
>TRBJ1-3|-|-|TRBV6-5
CASSYSRRSSGNTIYF
TGTGCCAGCAGTTACTCGAGGCGGAGCTCTGGAAACACCATATATTTT
>TRBJ1-4|-|-|TRBV4-2
CASSQEKQLTTNEKLFF
TGTGCCAGCAGCCAAGAGAAACAGCTGACAACTAATGAAAAACTGTTTTTT
>TRBJ2-5|-|few|TRBV7-2
CASSTKETQYF
TGTGCCAGCAGCACTAAGGAGACCCAGTACTTC
>TRBJ2-1|TRBD2|-|TRBV9
CASARTSGGAGEQFF
TGTGCCAGCGCAAGGACTAGCGGGGGGGCCGGTGAGCAGTTCTTC
>TRBJ2-1|TRBD1|-|TRBV4-2
CASSRRNRDSNNEQFF
TGTGCCAGCAGCCGCCGAAACCGGGACAGCAACAATGAGCAGTTCTTC
>TRBJ2-3|TRBD2|-|TRBV7-3
CASSPLPGLAHTDTQYF
TGTGCCAGCAGCCCGCTCCCGGGACTAGCTCACACAGATACGCAGTATTTT
>TRBJ2-7|-|-|TRBV28
CASSSAGGGGRSSYEQYF
TGTGCCAGCAGTTCGGCAGGGGGAGGTGGGAGGTCCTCCTACGAGCAGTACTTC
>TRBJ2-7|TRBD2|-|TRBV27
CASSSSGGDLPYEQYF
TGTGCCAGCAGCTCGAGTGGGGGGGATCTACCCTACGAGCAGTACTTC
>TRBJ1-2|-|-|TRBV7-9
CASSLGVQGQVYGYTF
TGTGCCAGCAGCTTAGGAGTCCAGGGGCAGGTCTATGGCTACACCTTC
>TRBJ2-1|TRBD2|-|TRBV27
CASSLGTSGHNEQFF
TGTGCCAGCAGTTTGGGGACTAGCGGCCACAATGAGCAGTTCTTC
>TRBJ2-5|TRBD1|-|TRBV5-4
CASSIGTGQETQYF
TGTGCCAGCAGCATAGGGACAGGACAAGAGACCCAGTACTTC
>TRBJ1-2|-|-|TRBV5-1
CASRPEGYYGYTF
TGCGCCAGCAGACCGGAGGGGTACTATGGCTACACCTTC
>TRBJ2-2|-|-|TRBV10-3
CAISAGRVTGELFF
TGTGCCATCAGTGCGGGCAGGGTCACCGGGGAGCTGTTTTTT